A selection of T cell receptor beta chains follows, all from one sample in a study of T cells in Graves' hyperthyroidism and ophthalmopathy. TCRdb reprocessed the multiplex PCR reads with MiXCR, giving one entry per CDR3 protein. The sample shows fewer than 600,000 distinct CDR3 sequences, around 15% of them seen only once. The sequencing input was blood. These receptors all stem from a woman aged 40-49 years with Graves' hyperthyroidism. Each CDR3 is given with its conserved first and last residue. The order of the fields is clone size, CDR3 length, V gene, J gene, D gene, CDR3 DNA, CDR3 protein. D genes are given only for firm matches. The size field is filled for only some rows; it gives once, few, many or a size class.

>-|15|TRBV3-1|TRBJ2-1|TRBD2
TGTGCCAGCAGCCAAGGGCTAGCGGGAGGTAGAGAGCAGTTCTTC
CASSQGLAGGREQFF
>many|15|TRBV12-3/TRBV12-4|TRBJ1-1|TRBD1
TGTGCCAGCATTAACCTGGACAGGGGCAACACTGAAGCTTTCTTT
CASINLDRGNTEAFF
>few|17|TRBV28|TRBJ2-2|-
TGTGCCAGCAGTTTAACGGAGCGGAGGCCGAACACCGGGGAGCTGTTTTTT
CASSLTERRPNTGELFF
>many|16|TRBV7-2|TRBJ2-7|TRBD2
TGTGCCAGCAGCCAGGGACTAGCGGGAGCTCTCTACGAGCAGTACTTC
CASSQGLAGALYEQYF
>many|12|TRBV7-2|TRBJ1-5|-
TGTGCCAGCAGCTTAGGATTGGGGCCCCAGCATTTT
CASSLGLGPQHF
>-|15|TRBV19|TRBJ2-2|TRBD2
TGTGCCAGTAGTTCGGGCGGGAGAATTTCCGGGGAGCTGTTTTTT
CASSSGGRISGELFF
>many|15|TRBV20-1|TRBJ2-3|-
TGCAGTGCTAGTAGGTGGGAGCTCAGCACAGATACGCAGTATTTT
CSASRWELSTDTQYF
>-|18|TRBV5-1|TRBJ2-1|TRBD2
TGCGCCAGCAGCCGGGACTACCAAAGGTGGGAATCGTACAATGAGCAGTTCTTC
CASSRDYQRWESYNEQFF
>many|16|TRBV28|TRBJ1-5|-
TGTGCCAGCAGATCTACAGGAGCTTATAGCAATCAGCCCCAGCATTTT
CASRSTGAYSNQPQHF
>-|13|TRBV20-1|TRBJ2-3|TRBD1
TGCAGTGCTCCCCGAGGGGGCGGGTCTAGCCAGTATTTT
CSAPRGGGSSQYF
>many|16|TRBV20-1|TRBJ2-5|-
TGCAGTGCTAGAGATCCGCTTACAGGGTGGCAAGAGACCCAGTACTTC
CSARDPLTGWQETQYF
>many|14|TRBV7-2|TRBJ2-7|-
TGTGCCAGCAGCTTAGATCGGGACTCCCGAAAGCAGTACTTC
CASSLDRDSRKQYF
>few|16|TRBV20-1|TRBJ2-5|TRBD2
TGCAGTGCTACACGCGGGACTAGCGGGATACAAGAGACCCAGTACTTC
CSATRGTSGIQETQYF
>few|12|TRBV5-5|TRBJ2-2|-
TGTGCCAGCAGCGTTCCACCCGGGGAGCTGTTTTTT
CASSVPPGELFF
>many|13|TRBV30|TRBJ2-7|TRBD1
TGTGCTTCCCGGGACAGGACCTCCTACGAGCAGTACTTC
CASRDRTSYEQYF
>-|16|TRBV19|TRBJ1-1|TRBD1
TGTGCCAGTAGTAATGCCGGGACAGGGGGAATGGGTGAAGCTTTCTTT
CASSNAGTGGMGEAFF
>many|14|TRBV27|TRBJ2-7|-
TGTGCCAGCAGTTTGAGGGGGGAGATCTACGAGCAGTACTTC
CASSLRGEIYEQYF
>many|15|TRBV11-1|TRBJ2-5|-
TGTGCCAGCAGCTGGGAGGAATCAACTGGAGAGACCCAGTACTTC
CASSWEESTGETQYF
>many|13|TRBV7-9|TRBJ2-7|-
TGTGCCAGCAGCCACCCCGTCAGGCGGGAGCAGTACTTC
CASSHPVRREQYF
>many|15|TRBV7-2|TRBJ1-1|-
TGTGCCAGCAGCTTCGAATCGGGGACGATCCCTGAAGCTTTCTTT
CASSFESGTIPEAFF
>-|13|TRBV7-2|TRBJ1-2|TRBD1
TGTGCCAGCAGCTTAGGACAGGGCTATGACTACACCTTC
CASSLGQGYDYTF
>-|16|TRBV25-1|TRBJ2-2|TRBD2
TGTGCCAGCAGCGGCCCCGGGACTAGCTACACCGGGGAGCTGTTTTTT
CASSGPGTSYTGELFF
>-|13|TRBV4-1|TRBJ2-1|TRBD2
TGCGCCAGCAGCCACCCGGGGGGCAATGAGCAGTTCTTC
CASSHPGGNEQFF
>many|13|TRBV28|TRBJ2-7|-
TGTGCCAGCAGTACCAACAGAGGATACGAGCAGTACTTC
CASSTNRGYEQYF
>many|16|TRBV7-9|TRBJ2-1|TRBD2
TGTGCCAGCAGTCCCCTTGTGACTAGCAACTACAATGAGCAGTTCTTC
CASSPLVTSNYNEQFF
>-|17|TRBV7-9|TRBJ1-1|TRBD1
TGTGCCAGCAGCACGATAATGGGTGGGACAGGAAACACTGAAGCTTTCTTT
CASSTIMGGTGNTEAFF
>many|15|TRBV5-1|TRBJ1-1|-
TGCGCCAGCAGCTTGGATCCCTCTATGAACACTGAAGCTTTCTTT
CASSLDPSMNTEAFF
>-|16|TRBV3-1|TRBJ2-3|-
TGTGCCAGCAGCCAAGTTAGACTTAACTCCACAGATACGCAGTATTTT
CASSQVRLNSTDTQYF